The 23 T cell receptor beta chains listed next were all sequenced from one sample in a study of somatic mutations in cytotoxic T cells in rheumatoid arthritis. Here immunoSEQ multiplex PCR was the method, and the copy in TCRdb shows in-frame clones only, minus some. Of about 25,000 clones in the sample, roughly 82% were seen once. Sequenced input: CD8+ T cells sorted from blood. These receptors were collected from a man aged 45-65 years in good health.

This clone has only a few counts. The chain joins TRBV7-9 to TRBJ1-1; D not resolved. This CDR3 has 14 amino acids. Germline loops: CDR1 SEHNR, CDR2 FQNEAQ (reference sequence). Trimming shortened V by 1 base and J by 3 bases, and 9 bases separated the two germline ends. The CDR3 region is CASSLGGGDTEAFF. DNA of the CDR3: TGTGCCAGCAGCTTAGGTGGTGGGGACACTGAAGCTTTCTTT.

V and J are TRBV7-9 and TRBJ2-1, with TRBD2 matching 12 bases. With V trimmed by 5 bases and J by 8 bases, 7 bases remained unmatched. From germline, CDR1 is SEHNR and CDR2 FQNEAQ (reference sequence). The CDR3 totals 15 residues. The CDR3 loop reads CASSPTSGSVDEQFF. DNA for the CDR3: TGTGCCAGCAGCCCGACTAGCGGGAGTGTGGATGAGCAGTTCTTC.

The chain links TRBV27 to TRBJ2-7; no clear D. CDR3 length: 13 amino acids. Looked up from germline, CDR1 is MNHEY and CDR2 is SMNVEV (reference sequence). Trimming took 6 bases from V and 0 from J, leaving 9 bases between them. The CDR3 loop is CASSLGFSYEQYF. In nucleotides, the CDR3 is TGTGCCAGCAGCTTGGGATTCTCCTACGAGCAGTACTTC.

V and J are TRBV27 and TRBJ1-5; TRBD1 might be the D (5 bases). Trimming pared 0 bases from V and 9 bases from J, leaving 12 bases between. CDR1 is MNHEY and CDR2 is SMNVEV in the germline V gene (reference sequence). The CDR3 is 14 amino acids. The CDR3 region has the DNA TGTGCCAGCAGTTTATCGAAGAGGGGCCTGCCCCAGCATTTT. This gives the protein CASSLSKRGLPQHF.

The V call is TRBV6-5, the J call TRBJ1-5; the match to TRBD1 covers 7 bases. Germline V lookup: CDR1 MNHEY, CDR2 SVGAGI. The V segment lost 6 bases and the J segment 0 bases; nucleotides outside the gene matches: 5. CDR3 size: 15 residues. In nucleotides, the CDR3 is TGTGCCAGCAGCCGGGACAGAACTAGCAATCAGCCCCAGCATTTT. This encodes CASSRDRTSNQPQHF.

This chain links TRBV5-4 with TRBJ2-5; the D gene is possibly TRBD2 (7 bases). This CDR3 region has 14 residues. The germline CDR1 and CDR2 sequences are SGHNT and YYREEE (reference sequence). V was trimmed by 0 bases and J by 4 bases, leaving 10 bases between them. The CDR3 nucleotides are TGTGCCAGCAGCTTGGAAAGGGGGGGAGAGACCCAGTACTTC. Amino acids: CASSLERGGETQYF.

The chain recombines TRBV19 with TRBJ2-7, with D unclear. The CDR3 has 12 residues. V lost 1 base to trimming and J lost 6 bases, with 7 bases between them. Germline CDR1 reads LNHDA; CDR2 reads SQIVND (reference sequence). In DNA, the CDR3 is TGTGCCAGTAGTATAGTCGGTCGCGAGCAGTACTTC. This encodes CASSIVGREQYF.

The chain links TRBV2 to TRBJ1-1; 8 nucleotides line up with TRBD1. CDR3 length: 13 amino acids. The junction had 3 bases not matched to a gene; V was cut back by 7 bases and J by 2 bases. The germline gives CDR1 SNHLY, CDR2 FYNNEI. CDR3: CASKAGGNTEAFF. DNA for the CDR3: TGTGCCAGCAAGGCAGGGGGCAACACTGAAGCTTTCTTT.

V and J are TRBV6-5 and TRBJ2-1, with 9 nucleotides matching TRBD2. Germline V gene data show CDR1 as MNHEY and CDR2 as SVGAGI. This CDR3 has 15 residues. V lost 2 bases to trimming and J lost 1 base; unmatched junction nucleotides: 0. The DNA for the CDR3 is TGTGCCAGCAGTTACGGACTAGCGTCCTACAATGAGCAGTTCTTC. Amino acids: CASSYGLASYNEQFF.

The rearrangement links TRBV6-1 to TRBJ2-5; 10 positions agree with TRBD2. The CDR3 consists of 16 residues. The V segment lost 0 bases and the J segment 3 bases; nucleotides outside the gene matches: 4. Germline V gene data show CDR1 as MNHNS and CDR2 as SASEGT. The CDR3 sequence is CASSEAWTSGEETQYF. The CDR3, as DNA: TGTGCCAGCAGTGAAGCATGGACTAGCGGTGAAGAGACCCAGTACTTC.

The sample holds one count of this clone. The chain joins TRBV6-1 to TRBJ1-1; D may be TRBD1 (6 bases). The CDR3 extends over 16 amino acids. Trimming shortened V by 0 bases and J by 6 bases, and 17 bases separated the two germline ends. Looked up from germline, CDR1 is MNHNS and CDR2 is SASEGT. The CDR3 sequence: CASSEALRGRDAEAFF. DNA for the CDR3: TGTGCCAGCAGTGAAGCGCTTAGGGGGAGGGACGCTGAAGCTTTCTTT.

The chain uses TRBV11-2 and TRBJ2-7; 7 bases fit TRBD1. The CDR3 extends over 15 amino acids. The ends lost 2 bases at V and 0 bases at J; junction bases unmatched: 4. Germline CDR1 reads SGHAT; CDR2 reads FQNNGV. The CDR3 here is CASSLPTGDSYEQYF. The CDR3, as DNA: TGTGCCAGCAGCTTACCAACAGGGGACTCCTACGAGCAGTACTTC. The full variable domain, its missing parts supplied by reference TRBV11-2 and TRBJ2-7, is EAGVAQSPRYKIIEKRQSVAFWCNPISGHATLYWYQQILGQGPKLLIQFQNNGVVDDSQLPKDRFSAERLKGVDSTLKIQPAKLEDSAVYLCASSLPTGDSYEQYFGPGTRLTVT.

The chain links TRBV7-6 to TRBJ1-6, with D hard to call. V lost 4 bases, J lost 6 bases, and 7 bases lay in between. Germline V CDR1 and CDR2: SGHVS, FNYEAQ. The CDR3 is made up of 13 amino acids. The CDR3 loop reads CASSSSVNSPLHF. DNA for the CDR3: TGTGCCAGCAGCTCCTCAGTTAATTCACCCCTCCACTTT.

The chain has TRBV29-1 and TRBJ1-1, with no clear D. The CDR3 loop spans 11 amino acids. Trimming stripped 4 bases from V and 4 bases from J, with 7 bases between. Per the germline V gene, CDR1 is SQVTM and CDR2 is ANQGSEA. The DNA of the CDR3 is TGCAGCGTTGTTGGTCGCACTGAAGCTTTCTTT. Amino acid sequence: CSVVGRTEAFF.

This chain links TRBV5-6 with TRBJ1-2, with a possible D match to TRBD1 (5 bases). Trimming removed 4 bases at V and 4 bases at J, with 20 bases between. Looked up from germline, CDR1 is SGHDT and CDR2 is YYEEEE. The CDR3 runs 16 residues. The CDR3 reads CASSPEGWVRTYGYTF. The DNA of the CDR3 is TGTGCCAGCAGCCCCGAGGGGTGGGTCAGAACCTATGGCTACACCTTC.

This clone was recorded a few times. This chain joins TRBV2 and TRBJ2-7, with a weak D call TRBD1 (5 bases). CDR1 SNHLY and CDR2 FYNNEI come from the germline V gene. The V and J ends lost 6 bases and 1 base respectively, with 10 bases between them. The CDR3 runs to 13 residues. For the CDR3, the DNA is TGTGCCAGCAGGGACCCAGGGTCCTACGAGCAGTACTTC. Amino acid sequence: CASRDPGSYEQYF.

CDR3 nucleotide sequence: TGTGCCAGCAGCTCCGGACAGAGGAACTCTGGGGCCAACGTCCTGACTTTC. Translating gives CASSSGQRNSGANVLTF. The genes are TRBV11-3 and TRBJ2-6; a possible D gene is TRBD1 (6 bases). V lost 4 bases to trimming and J lost 0 bases, with 13 bases between them. The germline gives CDR1 SGHNT, CDR2 YENEEA. The CDR3 contains 17 residues. Full variable domain (outside the CDR3, taken from reference TRBV11-3 and TRBJ2-6): EAGVVQSPRYKIIEKKQPVAFWCNPISGHNTLYWYLQNLGQGPELLIRYENEEAVDDSQLPKDRFSAERLKGVDSTLKIQPAELGDSAVYLCASSSGQRNSGANVLTFGAGSRLTVL.

The chain joins TRBV7-6 to TRBJ2-2, with TRBD1 as a possible D gene (7 bases). The CDR3 runs 16 residues. V was clipped by 1 base and J by 4 bases, with 13 bases between them. CDR1 is SGHVS, CDR2 FNYEAQ, per germline. The CDR3 here is CASSLGGQGGTGELFF. Written as DNA, the CDR3 is TGTGCCAGCAGCTTAGGAGGTCAGGGGGGCACCGGGGAGCTGTTTTTT.

The chain uses TRBV10-1 and TRBJ1-1, with a weak D call TRBD1 (5 bases). Germline values: CDR1 WNHNN, CDR2 SYGVQD (reference sequence). The CDR3 loop spans 13 amino acids. V was shortened by 2 bases and J by 4 bases, with 8 bases between the two germline ends. CDR3 amino acids: CASSEGGFTEAFF. The CDR3 DNA reads as TGCGCCAGCAGTGAGGGGGGTTTCACTGAAGCTTTCTTT.

V gene TRBV4-2 combines with J gene TRBJ2-1; TRBD2 matches 10 bases. J gave up 8 bases and V 0 bases, and 13 bases lay outside the gene matches. The CDR3 length is 18 residues. CDR1 and CDR2 from the germline V gene are LGHNA and YNFKEQ. The chain's CDR3 is CASSQDPLAGEGGDEQFF. The CDR3 nucleotides read TGTGCCAGCAGCCAAGATCCCCTAGCGGGAGAGGGGGGGGATGAGCAGTTCTTC.

This clone has just a few counts. Here the CDR3 DNA reads TGTGCCAGCAGCTTAGAGCAGGGGAACTACGAGCAGTACTTC. This codes for CASSLEQGNYEQYF. The chain joins TRBV7-8 to TRBJ2-7, with a possible D match to TRBD1 (6 bases). From germline, CDR1 is SGHVS and CDR2 FQNEAQ. The CDR3 covers 14 residues. Trimming cost V 1 base and J 3 bases, with 10 bases left between them.

This chain joins TRBV5-1 and TRBJ1-2, with 7 positions matching TRBD1. This CDR3 has 14 residues. The V and J ends lost 3 bases and 8 bases, in that order; junction bases with no gene match: 10. CDR1 SGHRS and CDR2 YFSETQ come from the germline V gene. This CDR3 is CASSSFGTEEGYTF. The CDR3 DNA reads TGCGCCAGCAGCTCCTTCGGGACAGAGGAGGGCTACACCTTC.

The chain has TRBV9 and TRBJ2-3; D is uncertain. Trimming left V 0 bases short and J 4 bases short, with 18 bases between. This CDR3 is built from 17 residues. Germline V gene data show CDR1 as SGDLS and CDR2 as YYNGEE. The chain's CDR3 is CASSVDPSPVGSDTQYF. In nucleotides, the CDR3 is TGTGCCAGCAGCGTAGACCCGTCCCCCGTCGGTTCAGATACGCAGTATTTT.